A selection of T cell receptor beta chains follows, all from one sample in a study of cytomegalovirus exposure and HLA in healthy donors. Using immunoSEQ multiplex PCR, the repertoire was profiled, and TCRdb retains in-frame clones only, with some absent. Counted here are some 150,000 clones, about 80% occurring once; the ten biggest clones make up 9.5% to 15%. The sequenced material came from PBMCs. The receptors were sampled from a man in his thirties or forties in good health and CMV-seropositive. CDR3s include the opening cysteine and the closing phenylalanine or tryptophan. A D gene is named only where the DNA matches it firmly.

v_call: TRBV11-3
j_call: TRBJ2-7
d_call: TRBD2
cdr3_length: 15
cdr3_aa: CASSLGASGTEEQYF

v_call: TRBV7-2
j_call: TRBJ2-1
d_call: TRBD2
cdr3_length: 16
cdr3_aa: CASSLGTSGFGREQFF

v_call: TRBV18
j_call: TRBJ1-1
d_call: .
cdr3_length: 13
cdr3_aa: CASSPGQTTEAFF

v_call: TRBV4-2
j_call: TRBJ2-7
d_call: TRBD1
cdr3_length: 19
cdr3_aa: CASSQDSRTGQGIRNERYF

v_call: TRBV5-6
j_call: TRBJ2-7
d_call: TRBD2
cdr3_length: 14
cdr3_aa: CASSLGLADYEQYF

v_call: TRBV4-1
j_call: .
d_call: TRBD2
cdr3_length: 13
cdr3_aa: CASGAAGNSEQYF

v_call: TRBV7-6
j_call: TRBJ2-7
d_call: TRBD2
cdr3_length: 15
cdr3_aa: CASSRGTRGAYEQYF

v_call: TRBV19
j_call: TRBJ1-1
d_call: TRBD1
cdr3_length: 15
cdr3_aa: CASSKDRGMNTEAFF

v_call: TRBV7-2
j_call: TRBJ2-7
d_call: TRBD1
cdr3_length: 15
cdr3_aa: CASSAGTGGLYEQYF

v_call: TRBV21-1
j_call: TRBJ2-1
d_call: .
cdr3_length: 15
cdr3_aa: CASSKDTDSYNEQFF

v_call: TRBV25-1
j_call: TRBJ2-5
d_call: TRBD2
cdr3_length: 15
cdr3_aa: CASSRGGRAGETQYF

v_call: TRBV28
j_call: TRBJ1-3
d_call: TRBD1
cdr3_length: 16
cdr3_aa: CASSPGGLSSGNTIYF

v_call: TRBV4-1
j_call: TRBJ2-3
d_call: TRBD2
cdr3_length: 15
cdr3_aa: CASSHSSGRTDTQYF

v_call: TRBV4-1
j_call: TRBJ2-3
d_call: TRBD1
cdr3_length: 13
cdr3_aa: CASRQGAADTQYF

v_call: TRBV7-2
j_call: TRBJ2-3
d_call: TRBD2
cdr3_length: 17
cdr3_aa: CASSLVFGLVIPDTQYF

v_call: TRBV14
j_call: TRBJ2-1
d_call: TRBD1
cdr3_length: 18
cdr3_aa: CASSQVPWTGSSYNEQFF

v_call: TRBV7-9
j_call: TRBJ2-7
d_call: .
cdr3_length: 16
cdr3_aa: CSSSLSLSGSSYEQYF

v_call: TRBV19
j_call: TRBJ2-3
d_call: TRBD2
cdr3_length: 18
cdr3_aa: CASSGATSGPRGTDTQYF

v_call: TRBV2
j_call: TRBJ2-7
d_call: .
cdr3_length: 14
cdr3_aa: CASSDPQGSYEQYF

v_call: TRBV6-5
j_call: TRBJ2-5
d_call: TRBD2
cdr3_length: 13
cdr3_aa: CASSSRGGETQYF

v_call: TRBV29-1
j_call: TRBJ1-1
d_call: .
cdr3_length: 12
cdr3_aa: CSVDHSGPEAFF

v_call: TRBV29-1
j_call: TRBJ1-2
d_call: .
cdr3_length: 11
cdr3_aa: CSMAGNYGYTF

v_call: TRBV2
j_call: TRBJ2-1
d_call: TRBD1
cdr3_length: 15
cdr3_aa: CASRAGQGRNNEQFF

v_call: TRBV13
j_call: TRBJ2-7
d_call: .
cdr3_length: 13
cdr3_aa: CASSSLAADEQYF

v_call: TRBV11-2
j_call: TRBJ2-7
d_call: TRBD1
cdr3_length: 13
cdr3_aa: CASSPDRVGKQYF

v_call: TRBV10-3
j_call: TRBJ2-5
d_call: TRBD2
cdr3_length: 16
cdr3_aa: CATRTSGAGVEETQYF

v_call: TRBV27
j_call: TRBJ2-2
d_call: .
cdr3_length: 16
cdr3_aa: CASSSPPQTTIGELFF

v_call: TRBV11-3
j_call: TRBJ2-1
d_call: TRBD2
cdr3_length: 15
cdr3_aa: CASSLVGLAGDEQFF

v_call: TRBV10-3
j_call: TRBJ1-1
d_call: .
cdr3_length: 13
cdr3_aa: CASKTRSNTEAFF

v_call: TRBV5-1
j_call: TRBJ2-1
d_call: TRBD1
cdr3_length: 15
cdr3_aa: CASSPRDSSYNEQFF

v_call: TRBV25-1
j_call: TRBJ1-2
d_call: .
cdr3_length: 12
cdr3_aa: CASRDSNYGYTF

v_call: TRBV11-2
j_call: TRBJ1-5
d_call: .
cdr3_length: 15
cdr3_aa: CASSLISGTNQPQHF

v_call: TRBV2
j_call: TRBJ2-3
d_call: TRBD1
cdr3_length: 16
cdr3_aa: CASSEGGTGSSDTQYF

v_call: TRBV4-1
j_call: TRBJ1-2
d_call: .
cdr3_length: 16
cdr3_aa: CASSPDPAGSNYGYTF

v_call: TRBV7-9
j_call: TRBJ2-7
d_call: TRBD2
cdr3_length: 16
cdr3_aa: CSSSPPLAGDNYEQYF

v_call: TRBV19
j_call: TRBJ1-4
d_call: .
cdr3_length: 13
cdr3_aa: CASSIPENEKLFF

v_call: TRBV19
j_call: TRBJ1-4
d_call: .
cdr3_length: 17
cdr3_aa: CASTLSGLNYPNEKLFF

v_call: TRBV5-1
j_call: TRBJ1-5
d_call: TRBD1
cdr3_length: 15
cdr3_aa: CASSWTGGVDQPQHF

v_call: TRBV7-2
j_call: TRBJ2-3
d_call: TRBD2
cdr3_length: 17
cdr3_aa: CASSLFRLAERGDTQYF

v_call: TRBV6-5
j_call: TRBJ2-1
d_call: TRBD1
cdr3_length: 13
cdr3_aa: CASGRTGSNEQFF

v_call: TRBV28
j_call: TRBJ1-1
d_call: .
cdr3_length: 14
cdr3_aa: CASRHQGSLTEAFF

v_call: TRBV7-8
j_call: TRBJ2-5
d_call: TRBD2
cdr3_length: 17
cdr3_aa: CASSLEIAGGPGETQYF

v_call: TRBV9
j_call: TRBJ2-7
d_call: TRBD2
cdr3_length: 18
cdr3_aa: CASSVSFGEGGRRYEQYF

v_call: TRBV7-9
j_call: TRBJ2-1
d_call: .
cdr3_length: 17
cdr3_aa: CSSSFSPFIAGNNEQFF

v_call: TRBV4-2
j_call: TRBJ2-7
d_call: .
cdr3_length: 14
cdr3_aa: CASSQEPVSYEQYF

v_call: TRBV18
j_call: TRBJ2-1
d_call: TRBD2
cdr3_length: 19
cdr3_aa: CASSPTTGLAGVSRNEQFF